This passage covers 8 T cell receptor beta chains from one sample sequenced in a study of blood T cells in healthy people across ages. The authors ran a second PCR of about 7 to 11 cycles using a sample-barcoded 5' primer and a J-beta primer mix. Each CDR3 protein is one row after TCRdb ran MiXCR on the 5' RACE reads. Of fewer than 2,000,000 distinct CDR3 sequences in the sample, 35% to 50% are singletons; the top ten hold approximately 22%. Sequenced sample: blood. These receptors were taken from a human donor in good health.

The table lists this clonotype with a few counts. The rearrangement links TRBV11-3 to TRBJ2-5; 12 nucleotides align to TRBD2. This CDR3 contains 16 residues. The germline V gene has CDR1 SGHNT and CDR2 YENEEA. J gave up 3 bases and V 4 bases, and 6 bases lay outside the gene matches. In nucleotides, the CDR3 is TGTGCCAGCAGCTCTCTTGGACTAGCGGGGAAAGAGACCCAGTACTTC. It codes for CASSSLGLAGKETQYF.

This clonotype was seen more than once but under ten times. The chain combines TRBV28 with TRBJ2-1; unclear D gene. Per the germline V gene, CDR1 is MDHEN and CDR2 is SYDVKM. The length of the CDR3 is 14 residues. With 3 bases removed from V and 6 bases from J, the gap between germline ends came to 12 bases. Written as DNA, the CDR3 is TGTGCCAGCAGTTTTGGTAGGGCACGCAATGAGCAGTTCTTC. Translated, it gives CASSFGRARNEQFF. The full variable domain, completed using reference TRBV28 and TRBJ2-1, is DVKVTQSSRYLVKRTGEKVFLECVQDMDHENMFWYRQDPGLGLRLIYFSYDVKMKEKGDIPEGYSVSREKKERFSLILESASTNQTSMYLCASSFGRARNEQFFGPGTRLTVL.

The V call is TRBV27, the J call TRBJ2-1; 10 nucleotides match TRBD2. Germline CDR1 and CDR2: MNHEY and SMNVEV (reference sequence). The CDR3 contains 17 residues. The V and J ends lost 3 bases and 7 bases, in that order; junction bases with no gene match: 12. CDR3 DNA sequence: TGTGCCAGCAGTTTCTTAATACTAGCGGGGAAGGGGAATGAGCAGTTCTTC. Translating gives CASSFLILAGKGNEQFF.

The CDR3 protein is CASAHSRGNEQFF. In nucleotides, the CDR3 is TGTGCCAGCGCCCACTCCCGAGGTAATGAGCAGTTCTTC. J is TRBJ2-1 and V is TRBV12-3 or TRBV12-4, with no clear D. Trimming took off 8 bases at V and 7 bases at J, with 15 bases between the two ends. The CDR3 runs 13 residues.

This clonotype was detected only once. No conserved phenylalanine or tryptophan is present at the end of the CDR3, so a read error is the likely explanation. V gene TRBV28 combines with J gene TRBJ2-4; no clear D. Looked up from germline, CDR1 is MDHEN and CDR2 is SYDVKM. Trimming removed 6 bases from V and 13 bases from J, with 16 bases in between. This CDR3 contains 12 residues. The CDR3 reads CASRKAMEEQYV. CDR3 nucleotides: TGTGCCAGCAGGAAAGCCATGGAAGAGCAGTACGTC.

This clonotype has a handful of counts. The chain combines TRBV20-1 with TRBJ2-5; 7 bases are shared with TRBD2. This CDR3 has 17 amino acids. The ends lost 4 bases at V and 1 base at J; junction bases unmatched: 15. Germline V gives CDR1 DFQATT, CDR2 SNEGSKA (reference sequence). In nucleotides, the CDR3 is TGCAGTGCTACCACTTCAGGCCGGGGACTACTCCAAGAGACCCAGTACTTC. Translation gives CSATTSGRGLLQETQYF.

The V and J genes are TRBV7-9 and TRBJ2-3; 7 bases are shared with TRBD2. Germline CDR1 SEHNR, CDR2 FQNEAQ (reference sequence). After removal of 5 bases from V and 2 bases from J, the junction contained 16 bases not matched to a gene. This CDR3 contains 18 residues. The CDR3 loop reads CASSGSRLAQPYTDTQYF. CDR3 nucleotide sequence: TGTGCCAGCAGCGGTTCACGACTAGCCCAACCCTACACAGATACGCAGTATTTT.

Of note for this clonotype: A junction end diverges from the germline sequence, so it may reflect a read error. The chain employs TRBV4-3 and TRBJ2-3; 11 bases fit TRBD2. This CDR3 contains 18 residues. The germline gives CDR1 LGHNA, CDR2 YSLEER. CDR3 sequence reads: CASGQDSASGGISDTQYF. The CDR3 DNA reads as TGCGCCAGCGGCCAAGATAGTGCTAGCGGGGGGATATCAGATACGCAGTATTTT.